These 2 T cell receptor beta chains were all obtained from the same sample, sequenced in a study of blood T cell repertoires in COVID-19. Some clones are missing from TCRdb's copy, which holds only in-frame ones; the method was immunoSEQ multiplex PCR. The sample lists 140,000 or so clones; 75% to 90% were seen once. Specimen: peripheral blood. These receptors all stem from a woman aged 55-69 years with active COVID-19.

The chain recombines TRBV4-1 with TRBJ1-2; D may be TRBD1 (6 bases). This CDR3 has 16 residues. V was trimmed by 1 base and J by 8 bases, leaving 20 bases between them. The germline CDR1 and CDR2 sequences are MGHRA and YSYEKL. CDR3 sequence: CASSQGSVPGDSGYTF. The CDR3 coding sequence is TGCGCCAGCAGCCAAGGGTCCGTCCCAGGGGATTCGGGCTACACCTTC.

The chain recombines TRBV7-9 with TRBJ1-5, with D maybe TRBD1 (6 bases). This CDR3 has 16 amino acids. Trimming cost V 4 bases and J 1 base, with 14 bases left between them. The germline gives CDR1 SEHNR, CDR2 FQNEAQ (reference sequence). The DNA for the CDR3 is TGTGCCAGCAGCTATACAGGGATTTGGAGCAATCAGCCCCAGCATTTT. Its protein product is CASSYTGIWSNQPQHF. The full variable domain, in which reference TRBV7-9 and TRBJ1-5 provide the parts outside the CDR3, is DTGVSQNPRHKITKRGQNVTFRCDPISEHNRLYWYRQTLGQGPEFLTYFQNEAQLEKSRLLSDRFSAERPKGSFSTLEIQRTEQGDSAMYLCASSYTGIWSNQPQHFGDGTRLSIL.